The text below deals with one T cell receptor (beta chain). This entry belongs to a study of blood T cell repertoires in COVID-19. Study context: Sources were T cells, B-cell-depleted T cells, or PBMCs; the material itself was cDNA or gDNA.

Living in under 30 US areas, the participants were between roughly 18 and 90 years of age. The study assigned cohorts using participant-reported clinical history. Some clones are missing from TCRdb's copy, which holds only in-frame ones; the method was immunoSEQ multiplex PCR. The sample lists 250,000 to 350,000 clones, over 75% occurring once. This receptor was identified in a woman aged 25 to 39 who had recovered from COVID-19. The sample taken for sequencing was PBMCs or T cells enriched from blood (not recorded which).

In nucleotides, the CDR3 is TGTGCCAGCACCCCTCGGGAGCTCACCGGGGAGCTGTTTTTT. Encoded protein: CASTPRELTGELFF. The chain recombines TRBV28 with TRBJ2-2, with a possible D match to TRBD2 (6 bases). The CDR3 extends over 14 amino acids. V lost 7 bases and J lost 4, with 13 bases in between. The germline V gene has CDR1 MDHEN and CDR2 SYDVKM.